The TCR beta chain described here comes from a study of T-cell memory formation after mild COVID-19. TCRdb redid the calling of the 5' RACE reads with MiXCR, one entry per CDR3 protein. The sample consists of 250,000 to 350,000 distinct CDR3 sequences, roughly 15% of them appearing once. Many counts were recorded for this clonotype. Looked up from germline, CDR1 is SGHTA and CDR2 is FQGNSA. The germline V and J ends were trimmed by 5 bases and 1 base, with 11 bases remaining between them. This CDR3 has 14 residues. The V call is TRBV7-2, the J call TRBJ2-5, with D tentatively TRBD2 (5 bases). This sequence was found in a man between 18 and 35 years old who had mild COVID-19 (a few samples of this study predate the infection). Cell type and time point are not known. Sequencing was carried out using PBMCs or a T cell subset sorted from them (not recorded which). The CDR3 nucleotides are TGTGCCAGCAGCCCACGACTATCCCAAGAGACCCAGTACTTC. Protein sequence: CASSPRLSQETQYF.